Sequencing of this T cell receptor beta chain was carried out in a study of T cell changes during pregnancy in multiple sclerosis. The V gene's germline CDR1 is SGHNT and CDR2 YENEEA. The V gene lost 5 bases and the J gene lost 7 bases, with 12 bases spanning the gap. This CDR3 is 12 amino acids long. This table comes from immunoSEQ multiplex PCR, and its TCRdb copy is limited to in-frame clones, with some not included. This sample has fewer than 50,000 clones, with approximately 90% found just once. The sequenced sample was CD8+ T cells from peripheral blood mononuclear cells, obtained after pregnancy. The chain combines TRBV11-3 with TRBJ2-7, with TRBD1 as a possible D gene (5 bases). The origin of this receptor is a female donor with multiple sclerosis, enrolled in a pregnancy study. In nucleotides, the CDR3 is TGTGCCAGCAGCCAGGGCCTCGGAGAGCAGTACTTC. Protein: CASSQGLGEQYF.